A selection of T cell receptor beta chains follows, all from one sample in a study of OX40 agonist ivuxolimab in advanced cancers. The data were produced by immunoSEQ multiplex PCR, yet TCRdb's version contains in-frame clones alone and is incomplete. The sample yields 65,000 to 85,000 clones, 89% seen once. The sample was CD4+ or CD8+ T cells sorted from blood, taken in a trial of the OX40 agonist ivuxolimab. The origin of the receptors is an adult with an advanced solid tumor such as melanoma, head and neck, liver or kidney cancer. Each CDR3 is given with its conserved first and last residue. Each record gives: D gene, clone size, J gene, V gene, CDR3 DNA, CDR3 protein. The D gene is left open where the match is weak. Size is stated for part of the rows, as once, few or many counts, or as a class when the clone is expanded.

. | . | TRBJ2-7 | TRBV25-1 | TGTGCCAGCAGTGCATGGGGGGCCTACGAGCAGTACTTC | CASSAWGAYEQYF
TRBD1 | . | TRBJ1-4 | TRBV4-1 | TGCGCCAGCAGCCAAGGCCTACAGGGGACCGGTGAAAAACTGTTTTTT | CASSQGLQGTGEKLFF
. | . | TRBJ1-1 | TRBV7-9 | TGTGCCAGCAGCTCATCCAGGGGTTTTGACACTGAAGCTTTCTTT | CASSSSRGFDTEAFF
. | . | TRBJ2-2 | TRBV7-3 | TGTGCCAGCAGCAAAAGTACCACCGGGGAGCTGTTTTTT | CASSKSTTGELFF
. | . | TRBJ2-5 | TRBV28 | TGTGCCAGCAGTTTGGCCGGGGCAGGGCTGGAGACCCAGTACTTC | CASSLAGAGLETQYF
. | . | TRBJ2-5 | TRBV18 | TGTGCCAGCTCACCAGCGGTTTCAGACGGCGAAGAGACCCAGTACTTC | CASSPAVSDGEETQYF
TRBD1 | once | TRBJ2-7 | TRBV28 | TGTGCCAGCAGTTTATGGCGGGGACAGGGCACAGACCAGTACTTC | CASSLWRGQGTDQYF
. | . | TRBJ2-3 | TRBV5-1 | TGCGCCAGCAGCTTGTTTGGCAGTTCCACAGATACGCAGTATTTT | CASSLFGSSTDTQYF
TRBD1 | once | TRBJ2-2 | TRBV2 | TGTGCCAGCAGAGCAGGGACAGGGAGCGGGGAGCTGTTTTTT | CASRAGTGSGELFF
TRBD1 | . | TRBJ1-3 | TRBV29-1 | TGCAGCGTTGAAGATACAGGGGCTGGAAACACCATATATTTT | CSVEDTGAGNTIYF
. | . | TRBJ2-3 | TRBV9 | TGTGCCAGCTCGACTCGGGGGTATATAGATACGCAGTATTTT | CASSTRGYIDTQYF
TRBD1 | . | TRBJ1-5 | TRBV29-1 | TGCAGCGTTGGGACAGGGGGTCAGCCCCAGCATTTT | CSVGTGGQPQHF
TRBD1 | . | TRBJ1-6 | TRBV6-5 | TGTGCCAGCAGTACAGGGGTACGGAATTCACCCCTCCACTTT | CASSTGVRNSPLHF
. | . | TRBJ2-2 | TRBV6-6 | TGTGCCAGCAGAACACGGGACACCGGGGAGCTGTTTTTT | CASRTRDTGELFF
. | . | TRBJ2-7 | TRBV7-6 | TGTGCCAGCAGCTTAATGGTGTTAGGCGAGCAGTACTTC | CASSLMVLGEQYF
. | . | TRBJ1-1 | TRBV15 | TGTGCCACCAGCAGGAGGAAGGGGTATACTGAAGCTTTCTTT | CATSRRKGYTEAFF
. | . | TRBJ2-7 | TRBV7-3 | TGTGCCAGCAGCTCCCGGGGCGGAAACGAGCAGTACTTC | CASSSRGGNEQYF
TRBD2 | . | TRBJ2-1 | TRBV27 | TGTGCCAGCAGTTTTGGACTAGCGGGGGGGAAGAATGAGCAGTTCTTC | CASSFGLAGGKNEQFF